Listed here is a single T cell receptor (beta chain). Its antigen is undetermined. The sample is drawn from a study of cytomegalovirus exposure and HLA in healthy donors. Whole-study context: Approximately 85 million unique TCRs from HLA-typed donors were held in an early release of data.

Study observations and caveats: Compared with the approximately 680-donor mean, an Asian-associated ancestry cluster reportedly had fewer N-insertions, according to a later analysis.

With 2 bases clipped from V and 10 bases from J, the junction kept 14 bases outside the gene matches. CDR3 size: 16 residues. The germline CDR1 and CDR2 sequences are GTSNPN and SVGIG (reference sequence). It was with 60 Vbeta and 13 Jbeta primers that the PCR ran. Repertoires were generated with immunoSEQ multiplex PCR, while TCRdb's copy carries only in-frame clones and drops some. The table has roughly 150,000 clones, almost 80% seen once. The rearrangement links TRBV30 to TRBJ1-6; 7 bases agree with TRBD1. The sequenced sample was PBMCs. This receptor was identified in a male donor in good health and CMV-seronegative. CDR3 sequence: CAWSTDRVQVWSPLHF. The CDR3 DNA is TGTGCCTGGAGTACCGACAGGGTCCAGGTGTGGTCACCCCTCCACTTT.